This entry features one T cell receptor beta chain sequence. Its matching antigen is unknown. Using immunoSEQ multiplex PCR, the repertoire was profiled, and TCRdb retains in-frame clones only, with some absent. The sample comprises some 2.1 million clones, about 94% of which are singletons, and approximately 1.2% rests with the top ten. This entry is derived from a study of shared clonotypes between healthy human individuals. V was cut by 1 base and J by 1 base, with 9 bases left in between. Germline V gene lookup returns CDR1 SGHKS and CDR2 YYEKEE (reference sequence). The CDR3 runs to 14 residues. Whole-study findings and limits: Generation probability values for non-shared clonotypes were lower than those for clonotypes shared by all four donors.

Positive CCR7 selection of CD45RO-negative cells yielded the naive CD8 cells, and terminally differentiated effector memory CD45RA+ cells were excluded. The sequencing sample was made of naive CD8+ T cells sorted from blood. This sequence joins TRBV5-5 and TRBJ2-7, with a tentative D call TRBD1 (6 bases). The receptor comes from a young man in good health. The chain's CDR3 is CASSLYRESYEQYF. DNA for the CDR3: TGTGCCAGCAGCTTGTACAGGGAATCCTACGAGCAGTACTTC.